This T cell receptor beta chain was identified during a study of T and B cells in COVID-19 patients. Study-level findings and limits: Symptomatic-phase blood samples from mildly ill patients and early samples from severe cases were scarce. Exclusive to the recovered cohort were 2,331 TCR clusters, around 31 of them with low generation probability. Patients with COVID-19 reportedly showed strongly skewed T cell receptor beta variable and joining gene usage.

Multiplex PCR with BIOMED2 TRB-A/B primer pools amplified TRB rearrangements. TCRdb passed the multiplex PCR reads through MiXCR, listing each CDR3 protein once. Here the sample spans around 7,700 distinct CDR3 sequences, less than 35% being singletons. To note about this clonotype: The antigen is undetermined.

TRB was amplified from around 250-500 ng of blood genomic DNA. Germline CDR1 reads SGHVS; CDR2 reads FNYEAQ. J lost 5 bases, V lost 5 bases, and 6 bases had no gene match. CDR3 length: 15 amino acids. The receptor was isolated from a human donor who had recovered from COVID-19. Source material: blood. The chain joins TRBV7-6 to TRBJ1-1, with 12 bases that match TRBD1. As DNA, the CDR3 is TGTGCCAGCAGCGTCCCGGGACAGGGGGCGACTGAAGCTTTCTTT. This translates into CASSVPGQGATEAFF.